This T cell receptor beta chain was profiled in a study of beta chain features in type 1 diabetes. This clone has only a few counts. TCRB transcripts that were expressed got sequenced, as all of the isolated RNA had been reverse transcribed. TCRdb's table, derived via immunoSEQ multiplex PCR, lists solely in-frame clones and lacks some. The data contain under 450,000 clones, roughly 13% of them singletons. V was pared by 2 bases and J by 2 bases, with 15 bases between. The CDR3 runs to 16 residues. In germline, CDR1 is SGHVS, CDR2 FQNEAQ. The chain combines TRBV7-8 with TRBJ2-5, with D tentatively TRBD1 (6 bases). This TCR was sampled from a man aged 30 to 45 in good health. The sample comprised naive CD4+ T cells from blood. The CDR3: CASSLIPRQGQETQYF. CDR3 bases: TGTGCCAGCAGCTTAATCCCTAGGCAGGGGCAAGAGACCCAGTACTTC.